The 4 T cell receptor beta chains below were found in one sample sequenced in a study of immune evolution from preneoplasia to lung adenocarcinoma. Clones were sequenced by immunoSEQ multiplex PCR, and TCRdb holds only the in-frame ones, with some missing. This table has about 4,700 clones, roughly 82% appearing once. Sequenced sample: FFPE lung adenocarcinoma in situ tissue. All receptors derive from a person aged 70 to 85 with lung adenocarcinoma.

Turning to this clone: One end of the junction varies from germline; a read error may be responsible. CDR3 sequence (DNA): TGTGCCAGCAGCTTAGATCGGACAGTTGGGTTGCATTTT. Its protein is CASSLDRTVGLHF. The chain recombines TRBV7-2 with TRBJ2-3; tentative D call: TRBD1 (6 bases). Germline lookup yields CDR1 SGHTA and CDR2 FQGNSA. The CDR3 contains 13 residues.

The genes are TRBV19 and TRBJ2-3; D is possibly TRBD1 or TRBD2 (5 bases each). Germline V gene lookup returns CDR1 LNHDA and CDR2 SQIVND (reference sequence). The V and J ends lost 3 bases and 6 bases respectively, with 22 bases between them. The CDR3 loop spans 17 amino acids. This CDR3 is CASSIYRDREEGDTQYF. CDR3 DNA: TGTGCCAGTAGTATCTACCGGGACCGGGAAGAGGGGGATACGCAGTATTTT.

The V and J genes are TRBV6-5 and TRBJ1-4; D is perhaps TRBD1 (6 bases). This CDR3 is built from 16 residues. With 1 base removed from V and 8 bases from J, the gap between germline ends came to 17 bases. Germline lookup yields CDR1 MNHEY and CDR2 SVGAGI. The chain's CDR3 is CASSYFGGQGQEKLFF. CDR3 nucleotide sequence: TGTGCCAGCAGTTACTTCGGGGGACAAGGGCAGGAAAAACTGTTTTTT.

The CDR3 is CSASEGSDTQYF. Here the CDR3 DNA reads TGCAGCGCCTCAGAGGGGTCAGATACGCAGTATTTT. The V and J genes are TRBV29-1 and TRBJ2-3; D possibly uses TRBD1 or TRBD2 (5 bases each). Trimming pared 7 bases from V and 4 bases from J, leaving 12 bases between. Germline values: CDR1 SQVTM, CDR2 ANQGSEA. This CDR3 is built from 12 residues.